This entry lists 23 T cell receptor beta chains sequenced from one sample in a study. Produced via immunoSEQ multiplex PCR; TCRdb's table is partial and in-frame only. The data show under 65,000 clones, with approximately 95% seen just once and around 10% held by the top ten. The sample was PBMCs. The receptor source for this set is a man between 40 and 49 years old with rheumatoid arthritis.

CDR3 residues: CATSDFGGRANTGELFF. The CDR3 region has the DNA TGTGCCACCAGTGATTTTGGGGGGAGGGCGAACACCGGGGAGCTGTTTTTT. V and J are TRBV24-1 and TRBJ2-2, with 7 bases matching TRBD2. The CDR3 spans 17 residues. Germline assignment: CDR1 KGHDR and CDR2 SFDVKD. V lost 1 base and J lost 0; bases outside the gene matches: 4.

The J gene is TRBJ2-7, the V gene TRBV6-2 or TRBV6-3, with a weak D call TRBD2 (6 bases). The ends were cut back, 2 bases at V and 2 bases at J, with 13 bases in the middle. CDR1 is MNHEY and CDR2 is SVGEGT in the germline V gene. CDR3 size: 15 residues. CDR3 region: CASSYQWGETYEQYF. The CDR3 region has the DNA TGTGCCAGCAGTTACCAGTGGGGGGAGACCTACGAGCAGTACTTC.

The chain has TRBV9 and TRBJ2-1; 9 positions agree with TRBD2. Germline values: CDR1 SGDLS, CDR2 YYNGEE. With 4 bases clipped from V and 6 bases from J, the junction kept 5 bases outside the gene matches. The CDR3 is 14 amino acids. The CDR3 here is CASSFAGGPNEQFF. CDR3 DNA sequence: TGTGCCAGCAGCTTCGCGGGGGGGCCCAATGAGCAGTTCTTC.

The V gene is TRBV6-6, the J gene TRBJ1-2; no clear D. The CDR3 runs to 15 residues. V was trimmed by 6 bases and J by 1 base, leaving 15 bases between them. In germline, CDR1 is MNHNY, CDR2 SVGAGI (reference sequence). The CDR3 DNA follows: TGTGCCAGCAGAGTGGGCAGAGGAAGTAACTATGGCTACACCTTC. Translation: CASRVGRGSNYGYTF.

CDR3 DNA sequence: TGTGCCAGCAGCCCCTGGCGGGGGGCGGACACTGAAGCTTTCTTT. Its translation: CASSPWRGADTEAFF. The chain is built from TRBV6-5 and TRBJ1-1; possible D gene TRBD1, 6 bases. V dropped 6 bases and J dropped 3 bases, with 17 bases sitting between them. The CDR3 contains 15 residues. Germline V CDR1 and CDR2: MNHEY, SVGAGI.

The genes are TRBV21-1 and TRBJ2-7; the DNA was not compared with TRBD2, the D call given in the table. TRBV21-1 is designated a pseudogene. The CDR3 length is 15 residues. The DNA of the CDR3 is TGTGCCAGCACGAGGGAGTCTGGCCCGGCCTACGAGCAGTACTTC. Amino acids: CASTRESGPAYEQYF.

The chain has TRBV19 and TRBJ2-7; perhaps TRBD1 as D (6 bases). The V and J ends lost 5 bases and 5 bases respectively, with 16 bases between them. This CDR3 comprises 14 residues. In germline, CDR1 is LNHDA, CDR2 SQIVND (reference sequence). CDR3 coding DNA: TGTGCCAGTAGTGTAACCGGGACATTCGACGAGCAGTACTTC. Residues: CASSVTGTFDEQYF.

The chain joins TRBV7-9 to TRBJ2-7; possibly TRBD1 or TRBD2 for D (5 bases each). This CDR3 is built from 14 residues. Trimming took off 1 base at V and 6 bases at J, with 13 bases between the two ends. Germline V gives CDR1 SEHNR, CDR2 FQNEAQ (reference sequence). The CDR3 DNA reads as TGTGCCAGCAGCTTAGGGCAGGGAGTTTCCGAGCAGTACTTC. Its protein is CASSLGQGVSEQYF.

The chain employs TRBV7-9 and TRBJ2-7; a possible D gene is TRBD1 (6 bases). The germline V gene has CDR1 SEHNR and CDR2 FQNEAQ (reference sequence). The CDR3 length is 14 residues. Trimming left V 5 bases short and J 0 bases short, with 11 bases between. The CDR3 DNA is TGTGCCAGCAGCCTGGGACAAAGCTCCTACGAGCAGTACTTC. Translated: CASSLGQSSYEQYF.

The chain uses TRBV27 and TRBJ2-5; D gene ambiguous. Germline CDR1 and CDR2: MNHEY and SMNVEV (reference sequence). V was trimmed by 4 bases and J by 0 bases, leaving 12 bases between them. The CDR3 length is 15 residues. The CDR3 DNA reads TGTGCCAGCAGTTCCCTACTACTTTACCAAGAGACCCAGTACTTC. Its protein is CASSSLLLYQETQYF.

V and J are TRBV15 and TRBJ1-6, with no clear D. The V gene's germline CDR1 is LNHNV and CDR2 YYDKDF (reference sequence). V was shortened by 0 bases and J by 8 bases, with 14 bases between the two germline ends. The CDR3 is 16 residues long. CDR3 sequence reads: CATSRDYPYRYSPLHF. DNA for the CDR3: TGTGCCACCAGCAGAGATTACCCCTATAGGTATTCACCCCTCCACTTT.

The table lists this clone with a few counts. The chain uses TRBV27 and TRBJ1-6, with D perhaps TRBD1 (6 bases). CDR3 length: 13 residues. Germline-derived CDR1 and CDR2 are MNHEY and SMNVEV (reference sequence). V shed 4 bases and J shed 7 bases, with 8 bases lying between them. The CDR3 is CASSSQGNSPLHF. In DNA form, the CDR3 reads TGTGCCAGCAGTTCGCAGGGGAATTCACCCCTCCACTTT.

This rearrangement joins TRBV7-2 to TRBJ1-1; 7 bases are a match to TRBD1. Germline loops: CDR1 SGHTA, CDR2 FQGNSA. Trimming cost V 10 bases and J 0 bases; bases outside gene matches: 5. The CDR3 consists of 13 residues. The DNA of the CDR3 is TGTGCCACCAAGGGACAGTTGAACACTGAAGCTTTCTTT. It yields the protein CATKGQLNTEAFF.

The V call is TRBV12-5, the J call TRBJ1-3, with D unresolved. The length of the CDR3 is 14 residues. Between the trimmed V and J ends, which lost 2 bases and 1 base, there was a span of 6 bases. The germline gives CDR1 LGHNT, CDR2 FRNRAP. CDR3 DNA: TGTGCTAGTGGTTTGTCAAGTTCTGGAAACACCATATATTTT. Residues: CASGLSSSGNTIYF.

The chain is built from TRBV5-1 and TRBJ1-1; a weak D match, TRBD1 (5 bases). Germline assignment: CDR1 SGHRS and CDR2 YFSETQ. V lost 0 bases and J lost 5, with 11 bases in between. The CDR3 covers 14 residues. DNA for the CDR3: TGCGCCAGCAGCTTGGTACGAGGGGTGACTGAAGCTTTCTTT. It yields the protein CASSLVRGVTEAFF.

The rearrangement links TRBV13 to TRBJ2-2; TRBD2 matches at 7 bases. Germline CDR1 is PRHDT and CDR2 is FYEKMQ (reference sequence). Unmatched junction bases numbered 2, after V lost 3 bases and J lost 4 bases. The CDR3 is 14 residues long. This chain's CDR3 is CASSLGGSTGELFF. The CDR3 DNA sequence: TGTGCCAGCAGCTTGGGCGGGAGCACCGGGGAGCTGTTTTTT. The complete variable domain, with remaining parts taken from reference TRBV13 and TRBJ2-2, reads AAGVIQSPRHLIKEKRETATLKCYPIPRHDTVYWYQQGPGQDPQFLISFYEKMQSDKGSIPDRFSAQQFSDYHSELNMSSLELGDSALYFCASSLGGSTGELFFGEGSRLTVL.

The chain links TRBV28 to TRBJ2-1; D is unclear. V was trimmed by 4 bases and J by 10 bases, leaving 5 bases between them. The CDR3 length is 10 residues. The germline gives CDR1 MDHEN, CDR2 SYDVKM. CDR3 amino acids: CASSSREQFF. The CDR3, as DNA: TGTGCCAGCAGTTCAAGGGAGCAGTTCTTC.

The chain recombines TRBV7-9 with TRBJ2-1; 7 nucleotides align to TRBD2. V was pared by 0 bases and J by 5 bases, with 7 bases of the junction left unmatched. CDR3 length: 16 amino acids. Germline CDR1 and CDR2: SEHNR and FQNEAQ (reference sequence). In DNA, the CDR3 is TGTGCCAGCAGCTTAGCGGCGGGAGAGGTGAACAATGAGCAGTTCTTC. Encoded protein: CASSLAAGEVNNEQFF.

The chain uses TRBV7-2 and TRBJ2-1; D perhaps matches TRBD1 (5 bases). The germline V gene has CDR1 SGHTA and CDR2 FQGNSA. V was clipped by 5 bases and J by 2 bases, with 16 bases between them. This CDR3 is 16 amino acids long. CDR3 residues: CASSLSQEGAYNEQFF. Here the CDR3 DNA reads TGTGCCAGCAGCCTAAGCCAGGAAGGGGCCTACAATGAGCAGTTCTTC.

The CDR3 DNA follows: TGTGCCAGCAGCTCGGGACCCAACTATGGCTACACCTTC. The encoded protein is CASSSGPNYGYTF. The gene calls are TRBV7-9 and TRBJ1-2; D is possibly TRBD1 (5 bases). The CDR3 loop spans 13 amino acids. V lost 4 bases, J lost 2 bases, and 8 bases lay in between. From germline, CDR1 is SEHNR and CDR2 FQNEAQ (reference sequence).

In its sample, this clone was seen once. The gene calls are TRBV6-6 and TRBJ2-7; TRBD2 is a possible D gene (6 bases). Germline values: CDR1 MNHNY, CDR2 SVGAGI (reference sequence). V gave up 1 base and J gave up 2 bases, with 15 bases separating them. The CDR3 spans 16 residues. The CDR3 DNA reads TGTGCCAGCAGTTACTGGGCGGGAACCCCCCCCTACGAGCAGTACTTC. Its translation is CASSYWAGTPPYEQYF.

This chain uses TRBV4-1 with TRBJ1-1; D is unresolved. This CDR3 comprises 15 residues. V lost 0 bases and J lost 5, with 13 bases in between. The germline V gene has CDR1 MGHRA and CDR2 YSYEKL. This CDR3 reads CASSQEWERDTEAFF. The CDR3, as DNA: TGCGCCAGCAGCCAAGAATGGGAACGGGATACTGAAGCTTTCTTT.

The chain couples TRBV6-5 to TRBJ1-4; D is undetermined. Trimming pared 0 bases from V and 7 bases from J, leaving 15 bases between. Germline-derived CDR1 and CDR2 are MNHEY and SVGAGI. The CDR3 has 16 residues. The CDR3 reads CASSYSGGPSSEKLFF. The CDR3 DNA sequence: TGTGCCAGCAGTTACTCCGGAGGTCCTTCCAGTGAAAAACTGTTTTTT.